Each of the 3 T cell receptor beta chains below was sequenced from the same sample in a study of T cell clonality in common variable immunodeficiency. This table comes from immunoSEQ multiplex PCR, and its TCRdb copy is limited to in-frame clones, with some not included. The profile covers about 31,000 clones, none occurring a single time. Sequenced material: peripheral blood mononuclear cells. These receptors were taken from a person aged 18 to 75 in good health.

This clone was observed many times. The CDR3 DNA, read in part, is TGTGCCAGCAGTGGAGCCCTGGACAGAGGCACAGATACG. Amino acid sequence: CASSGALDRGTDT. The full-length CDR3 reads as CASSGALDRGTDTQYF. The chain links TRBV6-1 to TRBJ2-3; D is possibly TRBD1 (6 bases). Sequencing ends 3 residues short of the CDR3 end; the germline J gene provides the rest. This CDR3 spans 16 amino acids. V was shortened by 4 bases and J by 1 base, with 15 bases between the two germline ends. Germline V gene lookup returns CDR1 MNHNS and CDR2 SASEGT.

This clone has a count of ten or more. Other DNA variants within this sample encode the same CDR3. This CDR3 reads CASSQEGTALNTEAFF. CDR3 DNA, as far as it was read: TGTGCCAGCAGCCAAGAGGGGACAGCCTTGAACACTGAA. The rearrangement uses TRBV4-2 and TRBJ1-1, with 7 bases aligning to TRBD1. From the germline J gene comes the end of the CDR3, since the read stops 3 residues before it. V was clipped by 0 bases and J by 0 bases; unmatched bases: 4. Germline lookup yields CDR1 LGHNA and CDR2 YNFKEQ. CDR3 size: 16 residues.

Many counts were recorded for this clone. The CDR3 protein is CASSGGTVTNYGYTF. The covered CDR3 bases are TGTGCCAGCAGTGGAGGGACAGTCACTAACTATGGC. The V gene is TRBV6-1, the J gene TRBJ1-2, with 7 nucleotides matching TRBD1. The read halts 3 residues ahead of the CDR3 end, with the missing end drawn from the germline J gene. Germline CDR1 reads MNHNS; CDR2 reads SASEGT. J lost 0 bases, V lost 4 bases, and 5 bases had no gene match. This CDR3 has 15 amino acids.